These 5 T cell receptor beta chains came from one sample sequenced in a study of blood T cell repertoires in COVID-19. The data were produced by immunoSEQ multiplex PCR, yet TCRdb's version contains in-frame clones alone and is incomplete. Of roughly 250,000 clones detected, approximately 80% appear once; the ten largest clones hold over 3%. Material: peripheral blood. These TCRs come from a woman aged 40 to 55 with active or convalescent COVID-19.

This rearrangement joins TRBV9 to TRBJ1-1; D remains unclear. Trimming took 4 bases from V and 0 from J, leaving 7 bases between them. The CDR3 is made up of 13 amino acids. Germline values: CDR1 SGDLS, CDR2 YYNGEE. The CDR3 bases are TGTGCCAGCAGCCGCCAGTTGAACACTGAAGCTTTCTTT. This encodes CASSRQLNTEAFF.

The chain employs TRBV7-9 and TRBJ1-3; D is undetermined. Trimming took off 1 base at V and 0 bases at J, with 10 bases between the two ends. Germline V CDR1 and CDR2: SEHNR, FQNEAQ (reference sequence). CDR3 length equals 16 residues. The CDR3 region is CASSLGGASSGNTIYF. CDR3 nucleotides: TGTGCCAGCAGCTTAGGAGGCGCATCCTCTGGAAACACCATATATTTT.

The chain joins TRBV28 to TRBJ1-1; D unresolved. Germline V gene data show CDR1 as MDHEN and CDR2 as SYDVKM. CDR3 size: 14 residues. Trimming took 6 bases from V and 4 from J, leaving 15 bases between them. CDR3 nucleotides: TGTGCCAGCAGGGATCGAGAGGAGAGCACTGAAGCTTTCTTT. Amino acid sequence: CASRDREESTEAFF.

CDR3 sequence reads: CASSPWKITGMKTETQYF. In DNA form, the CDR3 reads TGTGCCAGCAGTCCTTGGAAGATAACAGGAATGAAGACGGAGACCCAGTACTTC. The chain links TRBV27 to TRBJ2-5, with D possibly matching TRBD1 (5 bases). In germline, CDR1 is MNHEY, CDR2 SMNVEV (reference sequence). This CDR3 has 18 residues. Trimming took off 5 bases at V and 5 bases at J, with 27 bases between the two ends.

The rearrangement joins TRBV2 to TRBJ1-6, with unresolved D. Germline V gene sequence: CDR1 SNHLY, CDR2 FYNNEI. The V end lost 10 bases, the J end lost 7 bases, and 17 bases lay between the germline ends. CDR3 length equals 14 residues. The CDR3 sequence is CATHLGGENSPLHF. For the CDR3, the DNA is TGTGCCACTCATCTCGGCGGGGAAAATTCACCCCTCCACTTT.